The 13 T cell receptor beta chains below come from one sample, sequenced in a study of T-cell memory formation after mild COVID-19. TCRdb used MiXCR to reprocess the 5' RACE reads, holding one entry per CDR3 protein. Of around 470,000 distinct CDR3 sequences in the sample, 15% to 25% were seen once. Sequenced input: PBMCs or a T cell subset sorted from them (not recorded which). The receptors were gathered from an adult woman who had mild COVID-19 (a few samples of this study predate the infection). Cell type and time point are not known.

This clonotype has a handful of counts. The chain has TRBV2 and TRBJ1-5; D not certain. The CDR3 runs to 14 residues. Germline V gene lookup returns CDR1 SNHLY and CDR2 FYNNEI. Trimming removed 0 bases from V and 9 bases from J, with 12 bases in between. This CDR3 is CASSEAVRRRPQHF. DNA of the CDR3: TGTGCCAGCAGTGAAGCCGTTAGGAGGCGGCCCCAGCATTTT.

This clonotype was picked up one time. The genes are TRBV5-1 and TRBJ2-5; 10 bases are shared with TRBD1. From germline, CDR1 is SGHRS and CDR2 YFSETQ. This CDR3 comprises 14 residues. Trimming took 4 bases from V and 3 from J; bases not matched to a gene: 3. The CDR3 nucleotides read TGCGCCAGCAGCCGGGGACAGGGGAAAGAGACCCAGTACTTC. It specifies CASSRGQGKETQYF.

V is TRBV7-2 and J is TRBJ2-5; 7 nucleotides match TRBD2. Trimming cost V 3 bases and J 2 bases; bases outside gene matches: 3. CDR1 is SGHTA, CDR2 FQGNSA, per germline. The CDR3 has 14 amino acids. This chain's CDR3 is CASSFQAGQETQYF. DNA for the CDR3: TGTGCCAGCAGCTTTCAAGCGGGACAAGAGACCCAGTACTTC.

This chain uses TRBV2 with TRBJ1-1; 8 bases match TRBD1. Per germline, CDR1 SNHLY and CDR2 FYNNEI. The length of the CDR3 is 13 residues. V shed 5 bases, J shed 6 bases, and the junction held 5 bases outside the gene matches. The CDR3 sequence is CASSFQGASEAFF. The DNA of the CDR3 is TGTGCCAGCAGTTTTCAGGGGGCCTCTGAAGCTTTCTTT.

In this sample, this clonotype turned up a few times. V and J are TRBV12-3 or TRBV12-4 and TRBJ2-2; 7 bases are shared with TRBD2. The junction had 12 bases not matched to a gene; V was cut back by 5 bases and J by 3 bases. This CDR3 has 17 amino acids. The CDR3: CASSPGLGGRDTGELFF. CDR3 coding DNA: TGTGCCAGCAGTCCCGGTCTTGGGGGGAGGGACACCGGGGAGCTGTTTTTT.

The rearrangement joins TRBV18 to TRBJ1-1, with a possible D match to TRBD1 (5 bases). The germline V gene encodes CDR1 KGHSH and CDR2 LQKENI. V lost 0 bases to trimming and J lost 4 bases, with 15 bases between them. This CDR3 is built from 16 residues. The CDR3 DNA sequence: TGTGCCAGCTCACCACCGGGGCCCCCCGGGGGCACTGAAGCTTTCTTT. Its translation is CASSPPGPPGGTEAFF. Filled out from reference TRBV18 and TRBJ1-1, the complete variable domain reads NAGVMQNPRHLVRRRGQEARLRCSPMKGHSHVYWYRQLPEEGLKFMVYLQKENIIDESGMPKERFSAEFPKEGPSILRIQQVVRGDSAAYFCASSPPGPPGGTEAFFGQGTRLTVV.

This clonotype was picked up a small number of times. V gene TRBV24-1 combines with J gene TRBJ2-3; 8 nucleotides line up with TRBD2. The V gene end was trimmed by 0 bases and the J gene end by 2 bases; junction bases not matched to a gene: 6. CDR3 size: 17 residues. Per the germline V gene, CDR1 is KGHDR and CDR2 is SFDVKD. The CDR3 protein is CATSDLVAGTSTDTQYF. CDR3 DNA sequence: TGTGCCACCAGTGATTTGGTAGCGGGAACTTCCACAGATACGCAGTATTTT.

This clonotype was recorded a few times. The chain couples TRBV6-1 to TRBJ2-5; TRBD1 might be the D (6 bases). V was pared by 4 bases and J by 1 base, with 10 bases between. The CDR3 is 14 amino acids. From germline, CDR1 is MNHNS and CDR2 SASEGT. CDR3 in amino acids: CASSVGHVQETQYF. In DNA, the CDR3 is TGTGCCAGCAGTGTGGGACACGTCCAAGAGACCCAGTACTTC.

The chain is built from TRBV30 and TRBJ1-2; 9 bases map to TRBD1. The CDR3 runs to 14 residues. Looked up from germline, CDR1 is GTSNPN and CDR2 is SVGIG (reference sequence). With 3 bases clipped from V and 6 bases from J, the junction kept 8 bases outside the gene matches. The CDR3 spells CAWSPGTGRDGYTF. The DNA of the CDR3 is TGTGCCTGGAGCCCCGGGACAGGGCGGGATGGCTACACCTTC.

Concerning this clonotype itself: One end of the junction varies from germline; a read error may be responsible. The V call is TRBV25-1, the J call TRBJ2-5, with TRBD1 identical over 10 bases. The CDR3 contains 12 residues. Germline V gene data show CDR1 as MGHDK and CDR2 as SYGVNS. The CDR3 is CASRPTGGPGHF. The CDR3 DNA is TGTGCCAGCAGACCGACAGGGGGCCCCGGTCACTTC. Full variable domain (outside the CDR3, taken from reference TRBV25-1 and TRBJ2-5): EADIYQTPRYLVIGTGKKITLECSQTMGHDKMYWYQQDPGMELHLIHYSYGVNSTEKGDLSSESTVSRIRTEHFPLTLESARPSHTSQYLCASRPTGGPGHFGPGTRLLVL.

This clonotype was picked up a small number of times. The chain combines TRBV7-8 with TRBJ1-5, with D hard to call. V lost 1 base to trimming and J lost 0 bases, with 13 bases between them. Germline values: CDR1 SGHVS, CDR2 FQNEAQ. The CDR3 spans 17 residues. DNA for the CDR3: TGTGCCAGCAGCTTAGGTCCTTGGGAGTATAGCAATCAGCCCCAGCATTTT. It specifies CASSLGPWEYSNQPQHF.

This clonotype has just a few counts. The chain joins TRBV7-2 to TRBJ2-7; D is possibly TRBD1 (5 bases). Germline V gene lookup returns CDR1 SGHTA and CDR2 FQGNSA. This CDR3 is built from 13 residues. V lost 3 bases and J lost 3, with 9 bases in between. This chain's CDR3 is CASSFGHRYEQYF. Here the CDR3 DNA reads TGTGCCAGCAGCTTTGGACACCGCTACGAGCAGTACTTC. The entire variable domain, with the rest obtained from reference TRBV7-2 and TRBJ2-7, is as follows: GAGVSQSPSNKVTEKGKDVELRCDPISGHTALYWYRQSLGQGLEFLIYFQGNSAPDKSGLPSDRFSAERTGGSVSTLTIQRTQQEDSAVYLCASSFGHRYEQYFGPGTRLTVT.

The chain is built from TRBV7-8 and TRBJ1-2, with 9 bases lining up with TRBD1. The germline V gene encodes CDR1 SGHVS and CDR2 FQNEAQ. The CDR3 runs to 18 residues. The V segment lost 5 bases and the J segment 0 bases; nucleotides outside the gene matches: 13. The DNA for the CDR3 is TGTGCCAGCAGCCCAACTTCCGGGACAGGGCTCTCTAACTATGGCTACACCTTC. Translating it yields CASSPTSGTGLSNYGYTF. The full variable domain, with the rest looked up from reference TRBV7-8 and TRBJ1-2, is GAGVSQSPRYKVAKRGQDVALRCDPISGHVSLFWYQQALGQGPEFLTYFQNEAQLDKSGLPSDRFFAERPEGSVSTLKIQRTQQEDSAVYLCASSPTSGTGLSNYGYTFGSGTRLTVV.